The 10 T cell receptor beta chains in this list originate from one sample, sequenced in a study of identical twins. TCRdb passed the 5' RACE reads through MiXCR, listing each CDR3 protein once. The table shows about 200,000 distinct CDR3 sequences, with around 6.9% occurring only once. This sample also belongs to another study, concerning yellow fever vaccine responses in identical twins.

Sequencing was done on a sample of memory (CD45RO+) T cells sorted from blood. The receptors were sampled from a woman between 18 and 29 years old in good health.

This sequence joins TRBV5-4 and TRBJ2-1, with TRBD2 matching 11 bases. Germline V gene sequence: CDR1 SGHNT, CDR2 YYREEE (reference sequence). There are 18 residues in the CDR3. V shed 0 bases, J shed 5 bases, and the junction held 10 bases outside the gene matches. For the CDR3, the DNA is TGTGCCAGCAGCTTGGCCTCATTTAGCGGGAGGGCCCACAATGAGCAGTTCTTC. Residues: CASSLASFSGRAHNEQFF. Full variable domain (rest looked up from reference TRBV5-4 and TRBJ2-1): ETGVTQSPTHLIKTRGQQVTLRCSSQSGHNTVSWYQQALGQGPQFIFQYYREEENGRGNFPPRFSGLQFPNYSSELNVNALELDDSALYLCASSLASFSGRAHNEQFFGPGTRLTVL.

This clonotype was detected ten times or more. The junction departs from the called germline gene at one end, perhaps through a read error. The chain couples TRBV15 to TRBJ2-3, with 8 bases identical to TRBD1. The CDR3 extends over 15 amino acids. Germline V CDR1 and CDR2: LNHNV, YYDKDF (reference sequence). CDR3 protein: CATSGDRGGTDTQYF. The CDR3, as DNA: TGTGCCACCAGCGGAGACAGGGGAGGCACAGATACGCAGTATTTT.

This clonotype was picked up many times. V gene TRBV9 combines with J gene TRBJ2-3; 11 bases are shared with TRBD2. The CDR3 extends over 15 amino acids. Germline values: CDR1 SGDLS, CDR2 YYNGEE. Trimming removed 5 bases from V and 3 bases from J; junction bases left unmatched: 5. The CDR3 DNA reads as TGTGCCAGCAGGAGGGGACTAGCGGAAACAGATACGCAGTATTTT. As protein: CASRRGLAETDTQYF.

This chain connects TRBV20-1 to TRBJ2-7; a possible D gene is TRBD1 (5 bases). The CDR3 is 14 residues long. From germline, CDR1 is DFQATT and CDR2 SNEGSKA (reference sequence). Trimming removed 0 bases at V and 1 base at J, with 10 bases between. CDR3 sequence (DNA): TGCAGTGCTAGAGATCGGACAAAATCCTACGAGCAGTACTTC. It codes for CSARDRTKSYEQYF.

This clonotype turned up a few times. The genes are TRBV11-1 and TRBJ2-6; D unclear. Looked up from germline, CDR1 is SGHAT and CDR2 is FQDESV (reference sequence). The CDR3 has 16 residues. Trimming left V 0 bases short and J 0 bases short, with 6 bases between. CDR3 in amino acids: CASSLAGTSGANVLTF. The DNA of the CDR3 is TGTGCCAGCAGCTTAGCGGGAACCTCTGGGGCCAACGTCCTGACTTTC.

Only a few counts were recorded for this clonotype. V gene TRBV6-1 combines with J gene TRBJ2-1, with 11 bases lining up with TRBD2. The V segment lost 8 bases and the J segment 9 bases; nucleotides outside the gene matches: 6. The germline gives CDR1 MNHNS, CDR2 SASEGT. The CDR3 extends over 13 amino acids. The CDR3 DNA is TGTGCCAGCGAGCTAGCGGGGGGCGGTGAGCAGTTCTTC. This gives the protein CASELAGGGEQFF.

This clonotype was observed a handful of times. This rearrangement joins TRBV2 to TRBJ1-4; a weak D match, TRBD1 (5 bases). Germline CDR1 SNHLY, CDR2 FYNNEI. The CDR3 sequence is 13 residues long. V was trimmed by 3 bases and J by 7 bases, leaving 9 bases between them. CDR3 bases: TGTGCCAGCAGTGACGGGACGGTTGAAAAACTGTTTTTT. It codes for CASSDGTVEKLFF. Combining the CDR3 with reference TRBV2 and TRBJ1-4 gives the whole variable domain EPEVTQTPSHQVTQMGQEVILRCVPISNHLYFYWYRQILGQKVEFLVSFYNNEISEKSEIFDDQFSVERPDGSNFTLKIRSTKLEDSAMYFCASSDGTVEKLFFGSGTQLSVL.

This clonotype has just a few counts. The CDR3 sequence: CASMIQGGNYEQYF. The CDR3 region has the DNA TGTGCCAGCATGATACAGGGGGGGAACTACGAGCAGTACTTC. This chain links TRBV28 with TRBJ2-7; D may be TRBD1 (8 bases). This CDR3 spans 14 amino acids. The germline V gene encodes CDR1 MDHEN and CDR2 SYDVKM. V was cut by 7 bases and J by 3 bases, with 16 bases left in between.

This rearrangement joins TRBV20-1 to TRBJ2-3; 11 positions match TRBD2. Germline trimming cut 1 base from V and 4 bases from J; bases unmatched to any gene: 7. The CDR3 sequence is 16 residues long. Germline V gives CDR1 DFQATT, CDR2 SNEGSKA (reference sequence). The CDR3 sequence is CSARGPSGGFADTQYF. The DNA of the CDR3 is TGCAGTGCTAGAGGGCCTAGCGGGGGGTTCGCAGATACGCAGTATTTT.

This clonotype was seen ten or more times. The genes are TRBV6-4 and TRBJ2-1; D is ambiguous. In germline, CDR1 is MRHNA, CDR2 SNTAGT. This CDR3 spans 13 amino acids. V was trimmed by 5 bases and J by 7 bases, leaving 12 bases between them. The CDR3 nucleotides are TGTGCCAGCAGTATCAAGGCAGAAAATGAGCAGTTCTTC. It is translated as CASSIKAENEQFF.